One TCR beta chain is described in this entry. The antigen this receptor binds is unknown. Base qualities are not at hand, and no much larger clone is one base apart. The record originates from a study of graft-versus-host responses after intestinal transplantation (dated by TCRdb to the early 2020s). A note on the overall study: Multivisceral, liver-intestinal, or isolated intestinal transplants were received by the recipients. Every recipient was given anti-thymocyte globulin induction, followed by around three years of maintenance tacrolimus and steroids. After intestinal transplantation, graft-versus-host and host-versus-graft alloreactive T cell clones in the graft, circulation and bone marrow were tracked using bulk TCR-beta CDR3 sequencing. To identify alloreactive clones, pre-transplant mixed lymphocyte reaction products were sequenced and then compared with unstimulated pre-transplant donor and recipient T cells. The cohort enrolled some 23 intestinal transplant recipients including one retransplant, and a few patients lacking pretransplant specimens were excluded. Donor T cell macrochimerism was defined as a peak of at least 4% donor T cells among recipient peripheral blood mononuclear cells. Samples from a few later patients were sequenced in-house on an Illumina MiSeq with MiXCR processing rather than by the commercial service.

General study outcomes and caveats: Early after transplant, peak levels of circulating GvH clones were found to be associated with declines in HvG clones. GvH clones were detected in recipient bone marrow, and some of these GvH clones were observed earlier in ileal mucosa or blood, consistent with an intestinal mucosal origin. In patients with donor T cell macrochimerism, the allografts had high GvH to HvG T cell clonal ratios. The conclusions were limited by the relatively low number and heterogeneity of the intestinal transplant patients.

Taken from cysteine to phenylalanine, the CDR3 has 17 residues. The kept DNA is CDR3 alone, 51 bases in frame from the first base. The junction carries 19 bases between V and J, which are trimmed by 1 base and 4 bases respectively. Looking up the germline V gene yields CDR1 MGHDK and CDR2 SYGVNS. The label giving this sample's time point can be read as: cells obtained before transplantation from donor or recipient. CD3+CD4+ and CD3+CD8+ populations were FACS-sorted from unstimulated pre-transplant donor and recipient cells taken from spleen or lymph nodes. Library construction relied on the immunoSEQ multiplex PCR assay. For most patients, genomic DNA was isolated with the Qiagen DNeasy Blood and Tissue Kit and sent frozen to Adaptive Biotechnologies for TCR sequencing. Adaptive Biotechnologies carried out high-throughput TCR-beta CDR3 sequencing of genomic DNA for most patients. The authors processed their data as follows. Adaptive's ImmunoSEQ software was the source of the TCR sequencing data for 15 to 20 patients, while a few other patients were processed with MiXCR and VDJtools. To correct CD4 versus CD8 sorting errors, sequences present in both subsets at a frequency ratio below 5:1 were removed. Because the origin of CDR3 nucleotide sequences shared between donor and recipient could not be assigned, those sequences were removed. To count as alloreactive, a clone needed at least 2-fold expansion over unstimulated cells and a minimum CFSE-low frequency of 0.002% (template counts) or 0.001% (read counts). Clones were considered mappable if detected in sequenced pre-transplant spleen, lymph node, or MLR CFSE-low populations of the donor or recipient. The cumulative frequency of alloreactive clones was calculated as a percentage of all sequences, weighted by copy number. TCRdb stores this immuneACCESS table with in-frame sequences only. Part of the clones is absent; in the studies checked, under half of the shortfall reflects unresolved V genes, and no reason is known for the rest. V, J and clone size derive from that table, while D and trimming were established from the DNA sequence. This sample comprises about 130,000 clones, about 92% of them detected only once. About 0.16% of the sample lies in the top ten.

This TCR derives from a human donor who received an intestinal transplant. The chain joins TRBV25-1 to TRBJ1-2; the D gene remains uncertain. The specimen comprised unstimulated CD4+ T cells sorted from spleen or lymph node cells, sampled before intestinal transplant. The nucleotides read TGTGCCAGCAGTGAATCAACTCCCGGATCACGGACCTATGGCTACACCTTC. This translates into CASSESTPGSRTYGYTF.